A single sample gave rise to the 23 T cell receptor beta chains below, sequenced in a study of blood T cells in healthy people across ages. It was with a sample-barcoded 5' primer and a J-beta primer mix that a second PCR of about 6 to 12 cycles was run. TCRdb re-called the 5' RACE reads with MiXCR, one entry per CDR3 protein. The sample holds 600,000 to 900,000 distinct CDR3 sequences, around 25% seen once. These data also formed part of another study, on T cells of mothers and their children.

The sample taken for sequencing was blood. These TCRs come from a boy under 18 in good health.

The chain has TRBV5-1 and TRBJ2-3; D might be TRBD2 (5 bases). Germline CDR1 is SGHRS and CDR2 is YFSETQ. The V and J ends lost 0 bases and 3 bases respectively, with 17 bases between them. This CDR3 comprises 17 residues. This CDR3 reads CASSLAGIGVGTDTQYF. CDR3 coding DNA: TGCGCCAGCAGCTTGGCCGGGATAGGAGTAGGGACAGATACGCAGTATTTT.

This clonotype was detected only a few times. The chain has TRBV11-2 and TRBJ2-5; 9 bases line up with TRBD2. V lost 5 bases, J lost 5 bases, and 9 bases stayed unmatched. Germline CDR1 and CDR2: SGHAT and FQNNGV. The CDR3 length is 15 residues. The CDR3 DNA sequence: TGTGCCAGCAGCCTCGAGCGGGGGGCATCGGAGACCCAGTACTTC. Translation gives CASSLERGASETQYF.

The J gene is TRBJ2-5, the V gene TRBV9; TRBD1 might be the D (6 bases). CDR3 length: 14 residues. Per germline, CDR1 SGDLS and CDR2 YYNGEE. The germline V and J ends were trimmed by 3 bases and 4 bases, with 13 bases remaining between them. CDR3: CASSGGTWGETQYF. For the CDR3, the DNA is TGTGCCAGCAGCGGGGGGACATGGGGAGAGACCCAGTACTTC.

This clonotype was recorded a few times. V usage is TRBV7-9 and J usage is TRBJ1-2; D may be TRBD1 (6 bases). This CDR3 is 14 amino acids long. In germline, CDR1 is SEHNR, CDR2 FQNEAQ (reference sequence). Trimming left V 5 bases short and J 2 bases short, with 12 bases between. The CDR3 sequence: CASSPPGQNYGYTF. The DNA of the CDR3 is TGTGCCAGCAGCCCCCCGGGACAAAACTATGGCTACACCTTC.

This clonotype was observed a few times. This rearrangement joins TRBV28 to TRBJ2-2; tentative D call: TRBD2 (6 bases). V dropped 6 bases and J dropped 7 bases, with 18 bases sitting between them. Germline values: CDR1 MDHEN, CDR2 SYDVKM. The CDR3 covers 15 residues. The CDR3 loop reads CASRTEGSGNGELFF. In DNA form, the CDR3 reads TGTGCCAGCAGGACGGAGGGGTCGGGGAACGGGGAGCTGTTTTTT.

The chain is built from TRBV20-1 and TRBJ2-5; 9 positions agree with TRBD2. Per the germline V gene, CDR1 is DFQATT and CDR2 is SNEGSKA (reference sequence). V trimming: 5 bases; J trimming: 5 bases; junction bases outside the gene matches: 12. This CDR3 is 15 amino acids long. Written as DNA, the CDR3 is TGCAGTGCTTTCGCTAGCGGGGCAAATGGGGAGACCCAGTACTTC. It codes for CSAFASGANGETQYF.

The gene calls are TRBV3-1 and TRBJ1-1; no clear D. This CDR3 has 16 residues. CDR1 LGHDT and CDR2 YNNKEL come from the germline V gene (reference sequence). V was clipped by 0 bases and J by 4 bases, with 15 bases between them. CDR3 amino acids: CASSQDLREVGTEAFF. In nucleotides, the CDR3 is TGTGCCAGCAGCCAAGATCTAAGGGAGGTGGGCACTGAAGCTTTCTTT.

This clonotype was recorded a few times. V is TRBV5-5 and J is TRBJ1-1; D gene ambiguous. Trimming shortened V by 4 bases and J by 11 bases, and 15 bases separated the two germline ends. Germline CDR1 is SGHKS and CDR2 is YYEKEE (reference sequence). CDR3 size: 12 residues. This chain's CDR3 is CASSPPGLMAFF. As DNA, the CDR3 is TGTGCCAGCAGCCCCCCCGGGTTGATGGCTTTCTTT.

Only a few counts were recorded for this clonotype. CDR3 DNA: TGCGCCAGCAGCTTGCTTGTAGGCAGGGACTACGAGCAGTACTTC. Its translation is CASSLLVGRDYEQYF. The rearrangement links TRBV5-1 to TRBJ2-7; D is perhaps TRBD1 (5 bases). The ends were cut back, 1 base at V and 3 bases at J, with 14 bases in the middle. In germline, CDR1 is SGHRS, CDR2 YFSETQ. The CDR3 has 15 amino acids. Using reference TRBV5-1 and TRBJ2-7 for the parts outside the CDR3, the full variable domain is KAGVTQTPRYLIKTRGQQVTLSCSPISGHRSVSWYQQTPGQGLQFLFEYFSETQRNKGNFPGRFSGRQFSNSRSEMNVSTLELGDSALYLCASSLLVGRDYEQYFGPGTRLTVT.

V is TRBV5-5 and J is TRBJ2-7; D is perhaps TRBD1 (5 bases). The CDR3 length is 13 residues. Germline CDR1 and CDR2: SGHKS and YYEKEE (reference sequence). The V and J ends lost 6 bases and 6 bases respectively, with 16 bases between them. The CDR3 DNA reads TGTGCCAGCAAGTACTCAGGGCCGTCCGAGCAGTACTTC. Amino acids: CASKYSGPSEQYF.

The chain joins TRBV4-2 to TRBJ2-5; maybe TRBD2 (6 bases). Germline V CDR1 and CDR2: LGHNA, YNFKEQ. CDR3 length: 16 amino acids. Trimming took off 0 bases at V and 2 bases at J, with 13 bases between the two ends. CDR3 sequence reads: CASSQDRSSGQETQYF. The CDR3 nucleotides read TGTGCCAGCAGCCAAGATCGATCCAGCGGGCAAGAGACCCAGTACTTC.

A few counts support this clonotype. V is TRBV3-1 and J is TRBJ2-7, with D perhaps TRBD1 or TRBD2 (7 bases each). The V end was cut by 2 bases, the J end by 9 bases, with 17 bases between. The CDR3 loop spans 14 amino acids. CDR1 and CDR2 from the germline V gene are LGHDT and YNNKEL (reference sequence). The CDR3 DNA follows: TGTGCCAGCAGCCAACCAGGGGGGGCCATCGGGCAGTACTTC. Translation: CASSQPGGAIGQYF.

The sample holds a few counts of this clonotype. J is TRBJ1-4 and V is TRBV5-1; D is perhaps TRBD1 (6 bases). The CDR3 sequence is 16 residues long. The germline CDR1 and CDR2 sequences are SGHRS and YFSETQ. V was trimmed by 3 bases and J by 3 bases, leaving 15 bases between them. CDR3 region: CASSSSGARANEKLFF. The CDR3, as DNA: TGCGCCAGCAGCTCGTCGGGGGCTAGGGCTAATGAAAAACTGTTTTTT.

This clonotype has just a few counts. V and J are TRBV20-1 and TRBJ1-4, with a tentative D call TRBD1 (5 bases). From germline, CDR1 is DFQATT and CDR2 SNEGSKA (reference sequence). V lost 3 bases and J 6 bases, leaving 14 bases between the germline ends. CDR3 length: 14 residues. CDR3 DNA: TGCAGTGCTAGGGGACTCTTAGGGGATGAAAAACTGTTTTTT. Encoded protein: CSARGLLGDEKLFF.

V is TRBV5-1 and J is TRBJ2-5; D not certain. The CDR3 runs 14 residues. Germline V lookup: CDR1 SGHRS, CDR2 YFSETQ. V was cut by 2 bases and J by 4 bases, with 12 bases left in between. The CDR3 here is CASSLSSGPETQYF. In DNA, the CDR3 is TGCGCCAGCAGCTTATCGTCGGGCCCAGAGACCCAGTACTTC.

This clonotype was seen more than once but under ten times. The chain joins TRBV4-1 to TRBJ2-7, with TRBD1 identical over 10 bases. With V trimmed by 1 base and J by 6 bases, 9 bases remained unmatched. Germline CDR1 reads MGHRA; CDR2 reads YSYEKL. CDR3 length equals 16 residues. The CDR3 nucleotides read TGCGCCAGCAGCCAAGGGTTTGGGACAGGGGCGTCCGAGCAGTACTTC. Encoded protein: CASSQGFGTGASEQYF.

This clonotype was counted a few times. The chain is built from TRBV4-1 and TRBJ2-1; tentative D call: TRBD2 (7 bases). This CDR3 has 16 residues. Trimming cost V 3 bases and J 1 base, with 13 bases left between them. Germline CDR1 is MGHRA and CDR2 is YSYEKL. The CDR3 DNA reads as TGCGCCAGCAGCCACCGTGGGAGGGGGTCCTACAATGAGCAGTTCTTC. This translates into CASSHRGRGSYNEQFF.

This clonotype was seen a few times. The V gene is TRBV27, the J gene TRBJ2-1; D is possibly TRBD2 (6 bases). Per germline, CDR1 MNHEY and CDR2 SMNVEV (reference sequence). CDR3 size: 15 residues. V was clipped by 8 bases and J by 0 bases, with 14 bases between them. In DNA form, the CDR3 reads TGTGCCAGCTGGTCCGGGACTTACTCCTACAATGAGCAGTTCTTC. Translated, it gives CASWSGTYSYNEQFF.

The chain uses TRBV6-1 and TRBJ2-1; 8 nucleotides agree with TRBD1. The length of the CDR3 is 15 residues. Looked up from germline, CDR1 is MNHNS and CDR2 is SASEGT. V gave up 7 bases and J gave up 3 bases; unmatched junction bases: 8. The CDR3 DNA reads TGTGCCAGCACGGACAGGGCGGCCATCTACAATGAGCAGTTCTTC. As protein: CASTDRAAIYNEQFF.

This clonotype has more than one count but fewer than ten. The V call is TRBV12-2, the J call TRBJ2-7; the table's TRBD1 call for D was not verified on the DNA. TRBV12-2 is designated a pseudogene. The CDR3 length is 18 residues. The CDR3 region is CASRFFLPGDRGHYEQYF. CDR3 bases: TGTGCAAGTCGCTTTTTCCTACCGGGGGACAGGGGACACTACGAGCAGTACTTC.

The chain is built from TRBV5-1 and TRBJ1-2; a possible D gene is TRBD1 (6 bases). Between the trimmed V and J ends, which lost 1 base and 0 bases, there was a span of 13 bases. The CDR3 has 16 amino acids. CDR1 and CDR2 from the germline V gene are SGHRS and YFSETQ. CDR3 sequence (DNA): TGCGCCAGCAGCTTGAGAGGGGGTAGGACTAACTATGGCTACACCTTC. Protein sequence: CASSLRGGRTNYGYTF.

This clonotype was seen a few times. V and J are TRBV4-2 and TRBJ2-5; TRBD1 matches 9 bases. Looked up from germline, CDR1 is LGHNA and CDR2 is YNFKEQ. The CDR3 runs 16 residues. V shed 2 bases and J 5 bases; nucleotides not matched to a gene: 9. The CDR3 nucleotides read TGTGCCAGCAGCCAATCCCCGGGACAGGGCTTGGAGACCCAGTACTTC. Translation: CASSQSPGQGLETQYF.

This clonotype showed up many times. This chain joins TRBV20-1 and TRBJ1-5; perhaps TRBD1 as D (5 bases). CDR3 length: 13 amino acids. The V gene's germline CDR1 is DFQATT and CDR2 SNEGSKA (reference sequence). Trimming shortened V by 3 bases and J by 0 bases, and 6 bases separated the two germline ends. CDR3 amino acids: CSARGDSNQPQHF. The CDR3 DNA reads TGCAGTGCTAGGGGGGATAGCAATCAGCCCCAGCATTTT.